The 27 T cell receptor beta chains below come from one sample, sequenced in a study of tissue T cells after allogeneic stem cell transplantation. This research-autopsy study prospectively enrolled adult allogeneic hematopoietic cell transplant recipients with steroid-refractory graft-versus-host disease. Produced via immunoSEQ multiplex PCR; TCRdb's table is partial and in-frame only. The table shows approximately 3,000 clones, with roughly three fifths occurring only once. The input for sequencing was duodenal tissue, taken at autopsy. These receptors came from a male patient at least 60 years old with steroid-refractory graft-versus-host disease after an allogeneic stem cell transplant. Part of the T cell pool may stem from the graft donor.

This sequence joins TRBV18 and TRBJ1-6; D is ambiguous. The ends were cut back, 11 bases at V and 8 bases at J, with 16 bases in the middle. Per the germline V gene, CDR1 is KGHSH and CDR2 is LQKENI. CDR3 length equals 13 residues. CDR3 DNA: TGTGCCGCCCGTGGGGTACGAGATTCACCCCTCCACTTT. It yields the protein CAARGVRDSPLHF.

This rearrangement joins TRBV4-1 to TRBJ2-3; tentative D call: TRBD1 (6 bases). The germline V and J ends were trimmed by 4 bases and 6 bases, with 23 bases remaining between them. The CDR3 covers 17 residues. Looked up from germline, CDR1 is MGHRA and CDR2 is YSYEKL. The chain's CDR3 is CASSPSGQLDPRDTQYF. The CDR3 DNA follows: TGCGCCAGCAGCCCCTCAGGACAGCTGGATCCTAGGGATACGCAGTATTTT.

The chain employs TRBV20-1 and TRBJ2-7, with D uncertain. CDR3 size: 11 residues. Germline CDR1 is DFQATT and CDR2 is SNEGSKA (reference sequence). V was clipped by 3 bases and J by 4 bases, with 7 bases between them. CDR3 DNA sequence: TGCAGTGCTAGGGGCCCTTACGAGCAGTACTTC. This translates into CSARGPYEQYF.

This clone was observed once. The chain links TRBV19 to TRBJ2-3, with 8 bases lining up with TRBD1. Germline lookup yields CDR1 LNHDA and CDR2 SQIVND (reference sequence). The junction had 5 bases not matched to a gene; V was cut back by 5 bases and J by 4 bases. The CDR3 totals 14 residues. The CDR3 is CASSQGAEADTQYF. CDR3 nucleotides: TGTGCCAGTAGTCAGGGGGCGGAGGCAGATACGCAGTATTTT.

DNA of the CDR3: TGTGCCAGCAGCTATACAGGGAACACCGGGGAGCTGTTTTTT. As protein: CASSYTGNTGELFF. This chain links TRBV7-3 with TRBJ2-2; a possible D gene is TRBD1 (5 bases). V dropped 4 bases and J dropped 1 base, with 7 bases sitting between them. The V gene's germline CDR1 is SGHTA and CDR2 FQGTGA. This CDR3 spans 14 amino acids.

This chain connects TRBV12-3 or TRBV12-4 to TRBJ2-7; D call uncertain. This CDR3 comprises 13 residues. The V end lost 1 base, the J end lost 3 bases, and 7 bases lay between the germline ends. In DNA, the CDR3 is TGTGCCAGCAGTTTAGGGCGGAACTACGAGCAGTACTTC. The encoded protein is CASSLGRNYEQYF.

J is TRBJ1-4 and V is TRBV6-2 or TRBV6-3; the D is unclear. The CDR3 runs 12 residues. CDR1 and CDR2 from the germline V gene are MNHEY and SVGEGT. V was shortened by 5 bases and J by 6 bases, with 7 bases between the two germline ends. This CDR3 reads CASSLRDEKLFF. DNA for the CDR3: TGTGCCAGCAGTCTCCGCGATGAAAAACTGTTTTTT.

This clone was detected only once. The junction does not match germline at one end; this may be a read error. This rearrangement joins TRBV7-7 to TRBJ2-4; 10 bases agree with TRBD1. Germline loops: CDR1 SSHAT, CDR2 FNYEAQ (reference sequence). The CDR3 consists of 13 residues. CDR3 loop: CASSLGTGDIQYF. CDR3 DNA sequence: TGTGCTAGCAGCTTAGGGACAGGGGACATTCAGTACTTC.

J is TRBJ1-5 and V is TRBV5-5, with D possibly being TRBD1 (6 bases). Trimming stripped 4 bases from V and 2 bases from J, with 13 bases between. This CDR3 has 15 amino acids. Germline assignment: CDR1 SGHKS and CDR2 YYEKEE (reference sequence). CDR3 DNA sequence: TGTGCCAGCAGCCCACAGGGAGGGGGCAATCAGCCCCAGCATTTT. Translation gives CASSPQGGGNQPQHF.

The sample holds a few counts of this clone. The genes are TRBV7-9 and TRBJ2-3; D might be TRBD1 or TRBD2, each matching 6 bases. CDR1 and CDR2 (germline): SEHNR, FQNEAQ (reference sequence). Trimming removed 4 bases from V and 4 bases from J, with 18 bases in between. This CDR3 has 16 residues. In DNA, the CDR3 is TGTGCCAGCAGCTCACTCGACGAGGGGGGAGCAGATACGCAGTATTTT. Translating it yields CASSSLDEGGADTQYF.

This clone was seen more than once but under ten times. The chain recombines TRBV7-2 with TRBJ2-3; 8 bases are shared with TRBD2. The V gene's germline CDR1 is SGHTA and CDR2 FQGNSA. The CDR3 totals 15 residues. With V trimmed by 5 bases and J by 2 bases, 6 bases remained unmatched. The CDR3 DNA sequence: TGTGCCAGCAGCCCGTCGGGGGGGACCACAGATACGCAGTATTTT. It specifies CASSPSGGTTDTQYF. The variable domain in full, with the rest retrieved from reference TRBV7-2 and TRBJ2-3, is GAGVSQSPSNKVTEKGKDVELRCDPISGHTALYWYRQSLGQGLEFLIYFQGNSAPDKSGLPSDRFSAERTGGSVSTLTIQRTQQEDSAVYLCASSPSGGTTDTQYFGPGTRLTVL.

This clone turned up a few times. The CDR3 here is CASSVEGYTEAFF. Here the CDR3 DNA reads TGTGCCAGCAGCGTAGAGGGGTACACTGAAGCTTTCTTT. The chain couples TRBV9 to TRBJ1-1; D is possibly TRBD1 (5 bases). Trimming took 0 bases from V and 3 from J, leaving 6 bases between them. CDR3 length: 13 residues. Germline assignment: CDR1 SGDLS and CDR2 YYNGEE.

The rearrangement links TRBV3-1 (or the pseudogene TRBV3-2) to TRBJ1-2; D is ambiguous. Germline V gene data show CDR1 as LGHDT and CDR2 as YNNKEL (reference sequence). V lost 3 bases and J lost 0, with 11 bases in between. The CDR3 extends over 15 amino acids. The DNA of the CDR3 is TGTGCCAGCAGCCAGCCCTTTCCACCTAACTATGGCTACACCTTC. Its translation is CASSQPFPPNYGYTF.

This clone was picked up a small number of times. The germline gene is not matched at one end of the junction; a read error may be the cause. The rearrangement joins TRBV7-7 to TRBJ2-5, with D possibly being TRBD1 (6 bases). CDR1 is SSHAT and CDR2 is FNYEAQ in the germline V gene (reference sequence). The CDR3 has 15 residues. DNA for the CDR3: TGTGCTAGCAGCTTAGCCCTCAGGGGCCAAGAGACCCAGTACTTC. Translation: CASSLALRGQETQYF.

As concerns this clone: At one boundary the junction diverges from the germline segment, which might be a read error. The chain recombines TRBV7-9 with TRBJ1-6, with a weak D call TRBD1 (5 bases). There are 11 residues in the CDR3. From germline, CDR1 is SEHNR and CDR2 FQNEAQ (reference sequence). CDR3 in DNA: TGCGCGATCGCCCCAGGGTCACCCCTCCACTTT. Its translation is CAIAPGSPLHF.

The CDR3 here is CASSNRLAGAPTDTQYF. CDR3 coding DNA: TGTGCCAGCAGTAACCGACTAGCGGGGGCCCCCACAGATACGCAGTATTTT. The gene calls are TRBV7-2 and TRBJ2-3; 12 bases are shared with TRBD2. CDR3 length equals 17 residues. Germline loops: CDR1 SGHTA, CDR2 FQGNSA. Unmatched junction bases numbered 9, after V lost 6 bases and J lost 2 bases. Complete variable domain (other parts from reference TRBV7-2 and TRBJ2-3): GAGVSQSPSNKVTEKGKDVELRCDPISGHTALYWYRQSLGQGLEFLIYFQGNSAPDKSGLPSDRFSAERTGGSVSTLTIQRTQQEDSAVYLCASSNRLAGAPTDTQYFGPGTRLTVL.

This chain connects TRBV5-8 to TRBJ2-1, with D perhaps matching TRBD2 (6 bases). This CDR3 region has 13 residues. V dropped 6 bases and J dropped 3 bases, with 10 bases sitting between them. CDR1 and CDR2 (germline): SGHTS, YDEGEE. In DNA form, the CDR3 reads TGTGCCAGCATGTTGCGGGGCTACAATGAGCAGTTCTTC. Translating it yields CASMLRGYNEQFF.

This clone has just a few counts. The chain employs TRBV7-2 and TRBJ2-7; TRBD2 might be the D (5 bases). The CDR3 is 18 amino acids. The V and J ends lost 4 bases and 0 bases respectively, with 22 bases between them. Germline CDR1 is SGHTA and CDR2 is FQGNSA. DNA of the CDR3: TGTGCCAGCAGCTCCCCGCGGAGGTTCTATTCTAGCTCCTACGAGCAGTACTTC. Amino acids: CASSSPRRFYSSSYEQYF.

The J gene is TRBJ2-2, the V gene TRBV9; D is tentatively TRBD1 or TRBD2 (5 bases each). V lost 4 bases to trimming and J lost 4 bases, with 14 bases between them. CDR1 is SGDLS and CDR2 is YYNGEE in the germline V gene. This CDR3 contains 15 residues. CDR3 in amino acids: CASSQGPAGTGELFF. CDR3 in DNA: TGTGCCAGCAGCCAGGGACCGGCAGGCACCGGGGAGCTGTTTTTT.

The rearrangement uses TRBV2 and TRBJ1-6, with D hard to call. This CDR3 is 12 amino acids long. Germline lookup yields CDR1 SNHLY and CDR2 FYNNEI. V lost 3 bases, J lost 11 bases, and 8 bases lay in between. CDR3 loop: CASSDHGAPLHF. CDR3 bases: TGTGCCAGCAGTGATCACGGGGCACCCCTCCACTTT.

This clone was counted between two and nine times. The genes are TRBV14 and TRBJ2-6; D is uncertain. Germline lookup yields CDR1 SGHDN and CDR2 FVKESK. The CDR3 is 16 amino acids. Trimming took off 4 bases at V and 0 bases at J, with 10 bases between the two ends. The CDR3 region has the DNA TGTGCCAGCAGCCGAGAGTTACTCTCTGGGGCCAACGTCCTGACTTTC. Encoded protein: CASSRELLSGANVLTF. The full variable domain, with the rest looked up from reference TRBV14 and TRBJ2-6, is EAGVTQFPSHSVIEKGQTVTLRCDPISGHDNLYWYRRVMGKEIKFLLHFVKESKQDESGMPNNRFLAERTGGTYSTLKVQPAELEDSGVYFCASSRELLSGANVLTFGAGSRLTVL.

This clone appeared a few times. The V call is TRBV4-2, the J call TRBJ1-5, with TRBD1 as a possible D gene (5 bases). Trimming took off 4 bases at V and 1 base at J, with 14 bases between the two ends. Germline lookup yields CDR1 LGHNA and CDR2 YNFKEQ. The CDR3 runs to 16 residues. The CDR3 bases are TGTGCCAGCAGCCCCTCCCCACAGGCCAGCAATCAGCCCCAGCATTTT. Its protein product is CASSPSPQASNQPQHF.

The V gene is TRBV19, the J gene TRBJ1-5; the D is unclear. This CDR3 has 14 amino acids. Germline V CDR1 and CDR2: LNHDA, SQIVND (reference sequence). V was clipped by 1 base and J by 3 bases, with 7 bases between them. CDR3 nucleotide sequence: TGTGCCAGTAGTATAGGTGGCGACAATCAGCCCCAGCATTTT. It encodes CASSIGGDNQPQHF.

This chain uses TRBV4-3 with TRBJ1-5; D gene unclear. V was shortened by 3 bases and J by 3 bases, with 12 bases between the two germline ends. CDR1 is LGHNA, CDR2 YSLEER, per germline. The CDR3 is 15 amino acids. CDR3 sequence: CASSQEHGHNQPQHF. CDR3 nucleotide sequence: TGCGCCAGCAGCCAGGAACACGGGCACAATCAGCCCCAGCATTTT.

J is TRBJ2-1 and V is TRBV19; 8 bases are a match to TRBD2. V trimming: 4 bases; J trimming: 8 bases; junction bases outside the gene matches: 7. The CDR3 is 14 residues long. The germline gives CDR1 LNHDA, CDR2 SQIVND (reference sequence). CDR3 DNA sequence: TGTGCCAGTAGTAAGCGGGGAGCGGGGGATGAGCAGTTCTTC. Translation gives CASSKRGAGDEQFF.

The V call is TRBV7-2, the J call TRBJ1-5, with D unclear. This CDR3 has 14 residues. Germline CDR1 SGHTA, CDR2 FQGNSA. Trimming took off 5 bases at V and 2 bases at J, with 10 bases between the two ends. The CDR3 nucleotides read TGTGCCAGCAGCCGTTCCTGGGGCAATCAGCCCCAGCATTTT. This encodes CASSRSWGNQPQHF.

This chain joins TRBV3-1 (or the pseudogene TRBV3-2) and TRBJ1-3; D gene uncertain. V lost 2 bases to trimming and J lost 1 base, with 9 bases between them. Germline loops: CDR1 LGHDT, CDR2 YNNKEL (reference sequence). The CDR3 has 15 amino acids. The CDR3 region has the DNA TGTGCCAGCAGCCAAACCCTTACATCTGGAAACACCATATATTTT. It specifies CASSQTLTSGNTIYF.